Following are 5 T cell receptor beta chains from one sample sequenced in a study of CD8+ T cells in alopecia areata. RNA extraction and reverse transcription yielded cDNA as sequencing template. Using immunoSEQ multiplex PCR, the repertoire was profiled, and TCRdb retains in-frame clones only, with some absent. The data contain approximately 280,000 clones, more than 45% of them singletons. This sample's treatment: oral pan-JAK inhibitor, 5-10 mg twice daily. The sample consisted of CD4+ T cells sorted from blood, taken at week 24, from a patient treated with tofacitinib. The receptors here all came from a human donor with alopecia areata.

The chain has TRBV4-1 and TRBJ1-4, with unresolved D. Germline loops: CDR1 MGHRA, CDR2 YSYEKL. This CDR3 region has 15 residues. V lost 1 base and J 2 bases, leaving 8 bases between the germline ends. The CDR3 reads CASSQAGATNEKLFF. The CDR3 coding sequence is TGCGCCAGCAGCCAAGCTGGAGCCACTAATGAAAAACTGTTTTTT.

This clone was found a few times. The J gene is TRBJ2-5, the V gene TRBV27; 7 nucleotides line up with TRBD1. The germline gives CDR1 MNHEY, CDR2 SMNVEV (reference sequence). Losses at the gene ends were 9 bases for V and 5 bases for J; bases not matched to a gene: 9. The CDR3 sequence is 13 residues long. CDR3 amino acids: CASRQMGQETQYF. Here the CDR3 DNA reads TGTGCCAGTCGACAGATGGGACAGGAGACCCAGTACTTC.

This clone has ten or more counts. The rearrangement links TRBV7-2 to TRBJ1-2; D is possibly TRBD1 (5 bases). The V end lost 5 bases, the J end lost 4 bases, and 17 bases lay between the germline ends. Germline V gives CDR1 SGHTA, CDR2 FQGNSA. The CDR3 contains 15 residues. The CDR3 spells CASSPAAGSSYGYTF. The CDR3 nucleotides are TGTGCCAGCAGCCCAGCGGCAGGGAGCTCCTATGGCTACACCTTC. Supplemented by reference TRBV7-2 and TRBJ1-2, the full variable domain reads GAGVSQSPSNKVTEKGKDVELRCDPISGHTALYWYRQSLGQGLEFLIYFQGNSAPDKSGLPSDRFSAERTGGSVSTLTIQRTQQEDSAVYLCASSPAAGSSYGYTFGSGTRLTVV.

The chain combines TRBV5-1 with TRBJ2-3; perhaps TRBD1 as D (6 bases). The CDR3 extends over 15 amino acids. Germline V gene data show CDR1 as SGHRS and CDR2 as YFSETQ. Trimming cost V 4 bases and J 1 base, with 13 bases left between them. CDR3 nucleotides: TGCGCCAGCAGCGGTACAGGGTACGGCACAGATACGCAGTATTTT. It yields the protein CASSGTGYGTDTQYF.

The chain is built from TRBV7-2 and TRBJ2-3; D call uncertain. Germline loops: CDR1 SGHTA, CDR2 FQGNSA. CDR3 length: 15 amino acids. V gave up 1 base and J gave up 0 bases, with 8 bases separating them. The DNA for the CDR3 is TGTGCCAGCAGCTTAGGTCTCGGGAGCACAGATACGCAGTATTTT. As protein: CASSLGLGSTDTQYF.